The present T cell receptor (beta chain) was sequenced within a study of blood T cell repertoires in COVID-19. Germline values: CDR1 SGHRS, CDR2 YFSETQ. The CDR3 covers 14 residues. V was cut by 1 base and J by 4 bases, with 11 bases left in between. Clones were read by immunoSEQ multiplex PCR, and TCRdb kept only the in-frame ones, dropping some. The sample contains 150,000 to 200,000 clones, around 83% of which appear only once. The clonotype was recovered from a woman between 65 and 79 years old who had recovered from COVID-19. The sample comprised peripheral blood. The chain carries TRBV5-1 and TRBJ1-1; TRBD1 might be the D (6 bases). CDR3 DNA: TGCGCCAGCAGCTTGAGTCAGGGGCTCACTGAAGCTTTCTTT. It is translated as CASSLSQGLTEAFF. The whole variable domain, filled in from reference TRBV5-1 and TRBJ1-1, reads KAGVTQTPRYLIKTRGQQVTLSCSPISGHRSVSWYQQTPGQGLQFLFEYFSETQRNKGNFPGRFSGRQFSNSRSEMNVSTLELGDSALYLCASSLSQGLTEAFFGQGTRLTVV.